The T cell receptor beta chain under discussion was sequenced for a study of T-cell reconstitution after alpha-beta-depleted transplantation in children. General observations from the study: Several hundred expanded graft clones reportedly supplied alpha-beta T cells about two months after transplant. T-cell numbers and diversity one year post-transplant derived largely from freshly generated T cells. The origin of high day-60 TCRbeta diversity in some patients lay in surviving recipient T cells and thymic progenitors.

The CDR3 contains 15 residues. Per germline, CDR1 MDHEN and CDR2 SYDVKM. With 1 base removed from V and 4 bases from J, the gap between germline ends came to 12 bases. As it was prepared, the TCRbeta library received unique molecular identifiers. Each CDR3 protein gets one entry after TCRdb re-called the PCR reads with MiXCR. The sample has approximately 290,000 distinct CDR3 sequences, around 10% seen once. This clonotype was recorded at least ten times. No antigen is known for it. Material: peripheral blood, obtained 180 days after TCRalphabeta/CD19-depleted stem cell transplant. The receptor comes from a male patient aged 2-10 years who had a stem cell transplant for chronic granulomatous disease, so the T cells may come from the graft donor. This sequence joins TRBV28 and TRBJ2-3, with D possibly being TRBD2 (5 bases). The CDR3 region has the DNA TGTGCCAGCAGTTTATCGCAGGAGGTGCCAGATACGCAGTATTTT. It codes for CASSLSQEVPDTQYF.